This T cell receptor beta chain came from a study of glioma-infiltrating T cells after dendritic cell vaccination. Documented time point: after dendritic cell vaccination, including at tumor progression/relapse. Isocitrate dehydrogenase mutation was absent in all glioblastoma patients. TCRdb's copy holds only in-frame clones and misses some; the assay was immunoSEQ multiplex PCR. In the table there are approximately 93,000 clones, around 85% of which are singletons. This specimen consisted of blood, obtained after dendritic cell vaccination. This TCR derives from a human donor with glioblastoma.

CDR3 nucleotide sequence: TGTGCCAGCAGTTACGAATCAGCAACTAATGAAAAACTGTTTTTT. Translated, it gives CASSYESATNEKLFF. This chain links TRBV6-5 with TRBJ1-4; D is unclear. Germline V gene sequence: CDR1 MNHEY, CDR2 SVGAGI. V shed 2 bases and J shed 0 bases, with 7 bases lying between them. The length of the CDR3 is 15 residues.